This T cell receptor beta chain was observed in a study of blood T cell repertoires in COVID-19. Study information: The United States, Italy and Spain were the sources of the acute and convalescent COVID-19 samples. Nucleic acid was either cDNA or gDNA, and it came from T cells, B-cell-depleted T cells, or PBMCs.

Assay used: immunoSEQ multiplex PCR; TCRdb lists only in-frame clones, some missing. The sample includes about 400,000 clones, roughly 89% of them seen just once. Regarding this clone: This specimen includes other DNA sequences encoding the same CDR3.

There are 13 residues in the CDR3. J lost 2 bases, V lost 6 bases, and 3 bases had no gene match. Germline loops: CDR1 MDHEN, CDR2 SYDVKM. Specimen: PBMCs or T cells enriched from blood (not recorded which). The receptor comes from a woman in her 30s who had recovered from COVID-19. The chain has TRBV28 and TRBJ1-2, with TRBD1 identical over 7 bases. The DNA for the CDR3 is TGTGCCAGCAGCCTACAGGGGAACTATGGCTACACCTTC. The encoded protein is CASSLQGNYGYTF.